This record covers a single TCR beta chain. These data come from a study of CD8 T cells in Susac syndrome. Through negative isolation, CD4+ and CD8+ T cells were obtained, while TEMRA cells were enriched using FACS. V shed 6 bases and J shed 1 base, with 15 bases lying between them. The CDR3 is 15 residues long. An amount of RNA that ranged from roughly 0.45 to 1 ug was reverse transcribed with random hexamers. TCRdb independently ran MiXCR on the immunoSEQ multiplex PCR reads; one entry per CDR3 protein. The repertoire includes about 94,000 distinct CDR3 sequences, over 90% of them detected once, and roughly 0.3% sits in the top ten.

This chain joins TRBV12-3 or TRBV12-4 and TRBJ1-1; D might be TRBD1 (5 bases). This clonotype was sampled from a human donor with Susac syndrome. Specimen: CD4+ T cells from PBMCs. CDR3 residues: CASSPPGPGNTEAFF. Written as DNA, the CDR3 is TGTGCCAGCAGCCCTCCGGGACCCGGGAACACTGAAGCTTTCTTT.